These 27 T cell receptor beta chains originate from one sample sequenced in a study of shared clonotypes between healthy human individuals. Sequencing was performed with immunoSEQ multiplex PCR; in TCRdb, only in-frame clones are kept and a portion is missing. The sample lists about 2.4 million clones; approximately 90% were seen once. Sequencing was done on a sample of naive CD4+ T cells sorted from blood. Subset specified: CD45RA+ positively selected. These receptors all come from a man aged 18-30 years in good health.

This clone was found a few times. The gene calls are TRBV6-1 and TRBJ1-1; maybe TRBD1 (5 bases). CDR1 and CDR2 (germline): MNHNS, SASEGT. This CDR3 region has 13 residues. Trimming pared 8 bases from V and 0 bases from J, leaving 10 bases between. The CDR3 sequence: CASEGRMNTEAFF. The CDR3 bases are TGTGCCAGCGAGGGACGGATGAACACTGAAGCTTTCTTT.

CDR3 residues: CASSPPGGYYNEQFF. In DNA form, the CDR3 reads TGCGCCAGCAGCCCTCCGGGGGGGTACTACAATGAGCAGTTCTTC. The chain combines TRBV4-1 with TRBJ2-1; 8 bases are a match to TRBD2. Germline trimming cut 4 bases from V and 3 bases from J; bases unmatched to any gene: 5. This CDR3 spans 15 amino acids. Germline CDR1 is MGHRA and CDR2 is YSYEKL.

The chain employs TRBV7-5 and TRBJ2-6. TRBV7-5 is tagged as a pseudogene. This CDR3 has 16 residues. In nucleotides, the CDR3 is TGTGCCAGAAGCCGGGGACAAGGGGAGGAGGCCAACGTCCTGACTTTC. Protein product: CARSRGQGEEANVLTF.

The chain recombines TRBV7-6 with TRBJ2-1; 8 positions agree with TRBD2. Germline CDR1 is SGHVS and CDR2 is FNYEAQ. CDR3 length: 16 residues. Trimming at V came to 2 bases and at J to 6 bases, leaving 9 bases not matched to a gene. This CDR3 reads CASSLQVGGRINEQFF. The CDR3 DNA reads as TGTGCCAGCAGCTTACAGGTCGGCGGGAGGATCAATGAGCAGTTCTTC.

The CDR3 DNA reads TGTGCCAGCAGCCATGTTAGCGGGGAGCAGTTCTTC. It encodes CASSHVSGEQFF. The chain couples TRBV4-2 to TRBJ2-1; TRBD2 aligns across 7 bases. From germline, CDR1 is LGHNA and CDR2 YNFKEQ. The CDR3 has 12 residues. J was trimmed by 10 bases and V by 3 bases; bases with no gene match: 3.

With respect to this clone: The same CDR3 can be traced to other DNA sequences in this sample. This chain links TRBV6-1 with TRBJ2-5; 13 nucleotides match TRBD2. V trimming: 6 bases; J trimming: 5 bases; junction bases outside the gene matches: 0. This CDR3 spans 13 amino acids. Germline lookup yields CDR1 MNHNS and CDR2 SASEGT. CDR3 nucleotide sequence: TGTGCCAGCAGACTAGCGGGAGGGGAGACCCAGTACTTC. The encoded protein is CASRLAGGETQYF.

J is TRBJ2-1 and V is TRBV30; no clear D. The V and J ends lost 2 bases and 8 bases respectively, with 7 bases between them. CDR3 length: 11 amino acids. CDR1 is GTSNPN, CDR2 SVGIG, per germline (reference sequence). CDR3 protein: CAWSWLDEQFF. DNA for the CDR3: TGTGCCTGGAGTTGGTTGGATGAGCAGTTCTTC.

This chain joins TRBV5-1 and TRBJ2-7; D may be TRBD1 (6 bases). V was shortened by 2 bases and J by 5 bases, with 17 bases between the two germline ends. The germline V gene encodes CDR1 SGHRS and CDR2 YFSETQ. The CDR3 is 15 amino acids. The CDR3 loop reads CASSFDVQGANEQYF. CDR3 bases: TGCGCCAGCAGCTTCGATGTACAGGGAGCCAACGAGCAGTACTTC.

The chain uses TRBV4-1 and TRBJ1-4; D remains ambiguous. The germline V gene has CDR1 MGHRA and CDR2 YSYEKL. V lost 1 base to trimming and J lost 7 bases, with 16 bases between them. This CDR3 has 16 residues. This CDR3 is CASSQADFQRSEKLFF. CDR3 nucleotide sequence: TGCGCCAGCAGCCAAGCCGACTTCCAACGGAGTGAAAAACTGTTTTTT.

Points on this clone: Other DNA sequences in this specimen translate into the identical CDR3. The CDR3 DNA sequence: TGTGCCAGCGCCAGAAACACTGAAGCTTTCTTT. It translates to CASARNTEAFF. The chain uses TRBV7-9 and TRBJ1-1; unclear D gene. The germline CDR1 and CDR2 sequences are SEHNR and FQNEAQ (reference sequence). V gave up 8 bases and J gave up 2 bases, with 6 bases separating them. This CDR3 comprises 11 residues.

A few counts support this clone. This sample also contains other DNA sequences that code for the same CDR3. The chain employs TRBV5-1 and TRBJ1-6; TRBD1 aligns across 9 bases. The CDR3 extends over 15 amino acids. The J segment lost 10 bases and the V segment lost 0 bases, leaving 5 bases of the junction unmatched. From germline, CDR1 is SGHRS and CDR2 YFSETQ. CDR3 sequence: CASSLAGTGRSPLHF. As DNA, the CDR3 is TGCGCCAGCAGCTTGGCGGGGACAGGGAGGTCACCCCTCCACTTT.

The genes are TRBV7-9 and TRBJ2-3; no reliable D call. The CDR3 covers 14 residues. Per germline, CDR1 SEHNR and CDR2 FQNEAQ (reference sequence). Trimming shortened V by 0 bases and J by 6 bases, and 10 bases separated the two germline ends. DNA of the CDR3: TGTGCCAGCAGCTTAGCGGCCGACGGGGATACGCAGTATTTT. Encoded protein: CASSLAADGDTQYF.

The chain employs TRBV5-4 and TRBJ2-5; 10 bases fit TRBD2. CDR1 SGHNT and CDR2 YYREEE come from the germline V gene (reference sequence). Losses at the gene ends were 4 bases for V and 4 bases for J; bases not matched to a gene: 7. The CDR3 contains 15 residues. The CDR3 DNA reads as TGTGCCAGCAGCGGAACTAGCGGGGCGTCAGAGACCCAGTACTTC. This translates into CASSGTSGASETQYF.

V is TRBV9 and J is TRBJ2-4; D perhaps matches TRBD1 (6 bases). CDR3 length: 16 amino acids. CDR1 and CDR2 from the germline V gene are SGDLS and YYNGEE. Trimming shortened V by 0 bases and J by 0 bases, and 10 bases separated the two germline ends. In nucleotides, the CDR3 is TGTGCCAGCAGCGTAGGAACAGGGCTAGCCAAAAACATTCAGTACTTC. Translated, it gives CASSVGTGLAKNIQYF.

This chain joins TRBV18 and TRBJ2-5; D is undetermined. CDR3 length: 12 residues. V was cut by 6 bases and J by 5 bases, with 10 bases left in between. Germline CDR1 and CDR2: KGHSH and LQKENI. CDR3 nucleotide sequence: TGTGCCAGCTCTCGCGCCCAGGAGACCCAGTACTTC. Translation: CASSRAQETQYF. Combining the CDR3 with reference TRBV18 and TRBJ2-5 gives the whole variable domain NAGVMQNPRHLVRRRGQEARLRCSPMKGHSHVYWYRQLPEEGLKFMVYLQKENIIDESGMPKERFSAEFPKEGPSILRIQQVVRGDSAAYFCASSRAQETQYFGPGTRLLVL.

Comment on this clone: The identical CDR3 is also encoded by other nucleotide sequences in the sample. The V gene is TRBV19, the J gene TRBJ1-5, with D unclear. The CDR3 contains 13 residues. The V end lost 4 bases, the J end lost 5 bases, and 9 bases lay between the germline ends. Germline V gene lookup returns CDR1 LNHDA and CDR2 SQIVND (reference sequence). The CDR3 reads CASSTNRDQPQHF. CDR3 DNA: TGTGCCAGTAGTACCAACCGAGATCAGCCCCAGCATTTT.

This chain joins TRBV13 and TRBJ1-2; TRBD1 aligns across 11 bases. Germline CDR1 reads PRHDT; CDR2 reads FYEKMQ (reference sequence). J was trimmed by 8 bases and V by 0 bases; bases with no gene match: 11. This CDR3 contains 17 residues. CDR3 in DNA: TGTGCCAGCAGCTTAGGGCTTTGGACAGGGGGCTCGGGAGGCTACACCTTC. Protein sequence: CASSLGLWTGGSGGYTF.

This clone occurred once. The chain uses TRBV6-5 and TRBJ1-2; no clear D gene. CDR1 is MNHEY, CDR2 SVGAGI, per germline. The CDR3 totals 13 residues. Between the trimmed V and J ends, which lost 5 bases and 13 bases, there was a span of 20 bases. CDR3 sequence: CASSLRVPPWLTF. The CDR3 DNA follows: TGTGCCAGCAGTCTCCGGGTGCCCCCATGGCTCACCTTC.

The chain recombines TRBV7-9 with TRBJ2-3; no clear D. Trimming pared 5 bases from V and 6 bases from J, leaving 12 bases between. CDR3 length: 13 residues. Germline V gene sequence: CDR1 SEHNR, CDR2 FQNEAQ (reference sequence). The chain's CDR3 is CASSMPPRDTQYF. Here the CDR3 DNA reads TGTGCCAGCAGCATGCCGCCCCGCGATACGCAGTATTTT.

This clone has more than one count but fewer than ten. The chain joins TRBV19 to TRBJ1-2; TRBD1 agrees at 8 bases. With V trimmed by 10 bases and J by 4 bases, 20 bases remained unmatched. The CDR3 is made up of 17 amino acids. The germline V gene encodes CDR1 LNHDA and CDR2 SQIVND (reference sequence). The CDR3 sequence: CATLPHQGQGASYGYTF. DNA of the CDR3: TGTGCCACCCTTCCCCACCAAGGACAGGGTGCTTCCTATGGCTACACCTTC.

The chain is built from TRBV6-5 and TRBJ2-7; maybe TRBD2 (6 bases). The CDR3 is 15 residues long. V was clipped by 6 bases and J by 2 bases, with 17 bases between them. Germline CDR1 is MNHEY and CDR2 is SVGAGI. The CDR3 here is CASSPRLVSPYEQYF. CDR3 sequence (DNA): TGTGCCAGCAGCCCTCGACTAGTCTCTCCCTACGAGCAGTACTTC.

The V gene is TRBV30, the J gene TRBJ1-1, with a weak D call TRBD1 (5 bases). Per germline, CDR1 GTSNPN and CDR2 SVGIG (reference sequence). The CDR3 consists of 16 residues. Trimming stripped 3 bases from V and 9 bases from J, with 26 bases between. The CDR3 loop is CAWREGEKSWGKKAFF. The CDR3 region has the DNA TGTGCCTGGAGGGAGGGAGAAAAGTCATGGGGGAAAAAAGCTTTCTTT.

The V gene is TRBV6-1, the J gene TRBJ1-6; D not resolved. The ends were cut back, 1 base at V and 0 bases at J, with 4 bases in the middle. The CDR3 runs to 15 residues. Germline V gives CDR1 MNHNS, CDR2 SASEGT. The CDR3 spells CASSEESSYNSPLHF. The CDR3 DNA reads TGTGCCAGCAGTGAAGAGAGCTCCTATAATTCACCCCTCCACTTT.

The rearrangement joins TRBV7-8 to TRBJ2-5; 14 bases map to TRBD2. The V and J ends lost 5 bases and 4 bases, in that order; junction bases with no gene match: 15. The germline V gene has CDR1 SGHVS and CDR2 FQNEAQ. This CDR3 comprises 19 residues. CDR3 DNA: TGTGCCAGCAGCATTCTCGGGACTAGCGGGAGAGCCAGCGTAGAGACCCAGTACTTC. Translated, it gives CASSILGTSGRASVETQYF.

This clone was detected only once. The chain joins TRBV30 to TRBJ1-1; D uncertain. This CDR3 region has 12 residues. Trimming removed 5 bases at V and 1 base at J, with 8 bases between. Germline assignment: CDR1 GTSNPN and CDR2 SVGIG (reference sequence). The CDR3 loop is CAWGDSNTEAFF. CDR3 coding DNA: TGTGCCTGGGGGGATTCGAACACTGAAGCTTTCTTT.

The CDR3 protein is CASSLSTGDTYEQYF. The CDR3 DNA sequence: TGTGCCAGCAGCTTAAGTACAGGCGATACCTACGAGCAGTACTTC. The chain links TRBV11-2 to TRBJ2-7; D perhaps matches TRBD1 (5 bases). Germline V gives CDR1 SGHAT, CDR2 FQNNGV. The CDR3 spans 15 residues. V was clipped by 2 bases and J by 2 bases, with 13 bases between them. Supplemented by reference TRBV11-2 and TRBJ2-7, the full variable domain reads EAGVAQSPRYKIIEKRQSVAFWCNPISGHATLYWYQQILGQGPKLLIQFQNNGVVDDSQLPKDRFSAERLKGVDSTLKIQPAKLEDSAVYLCASSLSTGDTYEQYFGPGTRLTVT.

The chain recombines TRBV6-6 with TRBJ1-5; no reliable D call. The CDR3 has 14 amino acids. Looked up from germline, CDR1 is MNHNY and CDR2 is SVGAGI (reference sequence). Trimming shortened V by 2 bases and J by 2 bases, and 7 bases separated the two germline ends. The CDR3 DNA is TGTGCCAGCAGTTACATCGCAGGCAATCAGCCCCAGCATTTT. It translates to CASSYIAGNQPQHF.